This T cell receptor (beta chain) was observed in a study of post-analysis software for immune sequencing data. In the study overall: Clinical courses comprised relapsing-remitting, secondary progressive and progressive-relapsing multiple sclerosis.

Germline V gene data show CDR1 as ENHRY and CDR2 as SYGVKD. CDR3 length: 17 amino acids. The V and J ends lost 5 bases and 4 bases respectively, with 21 bases between them. Study-level findings and limits: Under the F measure, samples that were prepared in one batch clustered strongly together. Comparison with controls showed significantly lower normalized Chao1 diversity in multiple sclerosis patients. Controls showed lower frequencies than patients for several TRBV segments, and TRBV5-6, TRBV5-1 and TRBV20-1 were among these.

In regard to this clonotype: Its antigen is unidentified.

The TCR beta cDNA libraries carried unique molecular identifiers. TCRdb called the PCR reads again in MiXCR, with one record for every CDR3 protein. The repertoire has approximately 630,000 distinct CDR3 sequences, approximately 59% of them found once; the top ten carry about 11%. The chain employs TRBV10-3 and TRBJ2-1, with D perhaps TRBD1 or TRBD2 (5 bases each). The TCR was taken from a girl aged 2-10 years with multiple sclerosis. The sample comprised blood. The CDR3 nucleotides read TGTGCCATCAGTCCCACCTTGACAGTCGGGGCGTACAATGAGCAGTTCTTC. It codes for CAISPTLTVGAYNEQFF.